The 28 T cell receptor beta chains in this list originate from one sample, sequenced in a study of vaccination effects on CD4 cells after COVID-19. The protocol was immunoSEQ multiplex PCR, while the TCRdb copy is restricted to in-frame clones and leaves out a portion. The sample has about 33,000 clones, 72% seen once. No antigen has been identified for these receptors. ViraFEST assay sequencing came after antigen-specific CD4+ T cells were expanded with viral peptide pools. Researchers isolated CD4+ T cells once 9 to 11 days of culture had elapsed. Of the BNT162b2 and mRNA-1273 vaccines, participants received two doses of one or the other. Material: CD4+ T cells from PBMCs cultured with HCoV-229E spike peptides, obtained after COVID-19 vaccination. All receptors come from a human donor who received a COVID-19 vaccine.

The chain employs TRBV19 and TRBJ2-7; perhaps TRBD2 as D (6 bases). CDR1 LNHDA and CDR2 SQIVND come from the germline V gene (reference sequence). The CDR3 is 14 amino acids. The V and J ends lost 4 bases and 2 bases respectively, with 12 bases between them. The CDR3 is CASSTQRVPYEQYF. In nucleotides, the CDR3 is TGTGCCAGTAGTACCCAGCGGGTTCCCTACGAGCAGTACTTC.

This chain connects TRBV6-4 to TRBJ2-2; the match to TRBD1 covers 9 bases. This CDR3 has 17 amino acids. V lost 5 bases and J lost 2; bases outside the gene matches: 9. CDR1 MRHNA and CDR2 SNTAGT come from the germline V gene. CDR3 coding DNA: TGTGCCAGCAGTCCCGGGACAGGGAACGTAAACACCGGGGAGCTGTTTTTT. It is translated as CASSPGTGNVNTGELFF.

J is TRBJ1-1 and V is TRBV10-3; D might be TRBD1 (5 bases). The CDR3 has 17 amino acids. Trimming took off 3 bases at V and 0 bases at J, with 17 bases between the two ends. Germline CDR1 and CDR2: ENHRY and SYGVKD. CDR3: CAISELRRGGMNTEAFF. CDR3 nucleotide sequence: TGTGCCATCAGTGAATTACGGAGGGGAGGGATGAACACTGAAGCTTTCTTT.

The rearrangement joins TRBV5-6 to TRBJ2-1; 12 nucleotides match TRBD2. The germline gives CDR1 SGHDT, CDR2 YYEEEE. The junction had 11 bases not matched to a gene; V was cut back by 4 bases and J by 3 bases. The CDR3 length is 18 residues. The CDR3 sequence: CASSLDRTSGELYNEQFF. The CDR3 DNA follows: TGTGCCAGCAGCCTAGACAGGACTAGCGGGGAACTCTACAATGAGCAGTTCTTC.

The chain links TRBV11-2 to TRBJ2-3; 12 nucleotides line up with TRBD2. V lost 6 bases to trimming and J lost 0 bases; unmatched junction nucleotides: 13. The CDR3 sequence is 19 residues long. Looked up from germline, CDR1 is SGHAT and CDR2 is FQNNGV. In DNA form, the CDR3 reads TGTGCCAGCAGGGGGATCAGGCTAGCGGGGGGGCTAAGCACAGATACGCAGTATTTT. Amino acids: CASRGIRLAGGLSTDTQYF. Together with reference TRBV11-2 and TRBJ2-3, the CDR3 gives the full variable domain: EAGVAQSPRYKIIEKRQSVAFWCNPISGHATLYWYQQILGQGPKLLIQFQNNGVVDDSQLPKDRFSAERLKGVDSTLKIQPAKLEDSAVYLCASRGIRLAGGLSTDTQYFGPGTRLTVL.

V and J are TRBV7-9 and TRBJ1-1, with 7 bases fitting TRBD1. Losses at the gene ends were 2 bases for V and 5 bases for J; bases not matched to a gene: 17. CDR1 SEHNR and CDR2 FQNEAQ come from the germline V gene (reference sequence). CDR3 size: 18 residues. CDR3 sequence reads: CASSLFGATGPRGTEAFF. The CDR3 coding sequence is TGTGCCAGCAGCTTATTCGGGGCGACAGGGCCCAGGGGAACTGAAGCTTTCTTT.

The rearrangement joins TRBV10-1 to TRBJ2-5; D might be TRBD2 (6 bases). Germline V CDR1 and CDR2: WNHNN, SYGVQD (reference sequence). The V gene lost 0 bases and the J gene lost 3 bases, with 17 bases spanning the gap. The CDR3 covers 17 residues. The CDR3 spells CASSESRRGLVEETQYF. In nucleotides, the CDR3 is TGCGCCAGCAGTGAGTCGAGGAGGGGACTGGTCGAAGAGACCCAGTACTTC.

V is TRBV4-1 and J is TRBJ1-1; no clear D gene. Germline assignment: CDR1 MGHRA and CDR2 YSYEKL. Trimming cost V 4 bases and J 0 bases, with 12 bases left between them. The CDR3 spans 15 residues. CDR3 coding DNA: TGCGCCAGCAGCCCAACTTTGGGGATGAACACTGAAGCTTTCTTT. Translated: CASSPTLGMNTEAFF.

V gene TRBV6-5 combines with J gene TRBJ2-3, with D perhaps matching TRBD2 (6 bases). V was clipped by 5 bases and J by 9 bases, with 9 bases between them. This CDR3 is 11 amino acids long. CDR1 is MNHEY and CDR2 is SVGAGI in the germline V gene. The CDR3 protein is CASSMEGTQYF. For the CDR3, the DNA is TGTGCCAGCAGTATGGAGGGAACGCAGTATTTT.

This chain connects TRBV6-6 to TRBJ1-1; D is unclear. The CDR3 consists of 12 residues. Trimming shortened V by 5 bases and J by 7 bases, and 11 bases separated the two germline ends. CDR1 and CDR2 (germline): MNHNY, SVGAGI (reference sequence). The CDR3 coding sequence is TGTGCCAGCAGTGTATCATTGTATGAAGCTTTCTTT. Its protein product is CASSVSLYEAFF.

The chain carries TRBV11-3 and TRBJ1-6; 7 bases are shared with TRBD1. There are 14 residues in the CDR3. J was trimmed by 7 bases and V by 3 bases; bases with no gene match: 3. Germline loops: CDR1 SGHNT, CDR2 YENEEA. The CDR3 loop reads CASSFGTDNSPLHF. For the CDR3, the DNA is TGTGCCAGCAGCTTTGGGACAGACAATTCACCCCTCCACTTT.

This clone was found once. The rearrangement uses TRBV19 and TRBJ1-2; no reliable D call. CDR3 length: 15 residues. Trimming left V 3 bases short and J 8 bases short, with 19 bases between. CDR1 is LNHDA and CDR2 is SQIVND in the germline V gene (reference sequence). The CDR3 nucleotides are TGTGCCAGTAGTATTCCCCTCGCATCCCGCCGCGGCTACACCTTC. This gives the protein CASSIPLASRRGYTF.

The chain uses TRBV10-3 and TRBJ2-2, with TRBD1 matching over 9 bases. Trimming at V came to 6 bases and at J to 4 bases, leaving 12 bases not matched to a gene. The CDR3 extends over 17 amino acids. CDR1 and CDR2 (germline): ENHRY, SYGVKD. The CDR3 protein is CAISVAGQGYGTGELFF. Here the CDR3 DNA reads TGTGCCATCAGCGTGGCAGGACAGGGGTATGGCACCGGGGAGCTGTTTTTT.

The chain combines TRBV3-1 (or the pseudogene TRBV3-2) with TRBJ2-1; D is uncertain. The CDR3 length is 13 residues. Germline CDR1 LGHDT, CDR2 YNNKEL (reference sequence). Trimming removed 4 bases at V and 3 bases at J, with 7 bases between. CDR3 DNA sequence: TGTGCCAGCAGCCCTGATCGCTACAATGAGCAGTTCTTC. This translates into CASSPDRYNEQFF.

The chain has TRBV20-1 and TRBJ2-5; D call uncertain. Germline V CDR1 and CDR2: DFQATT, SNEGSKA (reference sequence). The CDR3 sequence is 11 residues long. Trimming cost V 3 bases and J 5 bases, with 7 bases left between them. DNA for the CDR3: TGCAGTGCTAGGGGTTTGGAGACCCAGTACTTC. Protein product: CSARGLETQYF.

The rearrangement uses TRBV12-5 and TRBJ1-2, with a possible D match to TRBD1 (6 bases). The CDR3 loop spans 16 amino acids. The V gene's germline CDR1 is LGHNT and CDR2 FRNRAP. V was trimmed by 6 bases and J by 4 bases, leaving 21 bases between them. The CDR3, as DNA: TGTGCTAGTGGGCCCGCGGGGGGCCCAACAGGCTATGGCTACACCTTC. Protein product: CASGPAGGPTGYGYTF.

V and J are TRBV5-6 and TRBJ1-1; 7 bases align to TRBD1. CDR3 size: 15 residues. V dropped 5 bases and J dropped 5; count of bases not matched to a gene: 12. The germline V gene encodes CDR1 SGHDT and CDR2 YYEEEE. The chain's CDR3 is CASSPTGAGGTEAFF. DNA for the CDR3: TGTGCCAGCAGTCCCACAGGGGCAGGGGGTACTGAAGCTTTCTTT.

This clone was observed a handful of times. The V call is TRBV10-1, the J call TRBJ2-7; 7 positions match TRBD2. Germline trimming cut 4 bases from V and 7 bases from J; bases unmatched to any gene: 16. CDR3 length: 16 amino acids. Germline V gene data show CDR1 as WNHNN and CDR2 as SYGVQD (reference sequence). CDR3 nucleotides: TGCGCCAGCAGTGGGCCAGCGGGACTACCTACGGGGGAGCAGTACTTC. Translation gives CASSGPAGLPTGEQYF.

The chain combines TRBV3-1 (or the pseudogene TRBV3-2) with TRBJ1-1; D gene unclear. This CDR3 contains 14 residues. The germline V gene encodes CDR1 LGHDT and CDR2 YNNKEL (reference sequence). V was trimmed by 1 base and J by 9 bases, leaving 15 bases between them. The CDR3 DNA reads as TGTGCCAGCAGCCAAGGGCCGGATAACGATCAAGCTTTCTTT. Amino acids: CASSQGPDNDQAFF.

The count of this clone is one. The V call is TRBV11-3, the J call TRBJ2-2, with D possibly matching TRBD1 (6 bases). Germline CDR1 and CDR2: SGHNT and YENEEA. CDR3 length: 14 residues. V dropped 2 bases and J dropped 6 bases, with 10 bases sitting between them. CDR3 in DNA: TGTGCCAGCAGCTTAAGTCAGGGGTCCGGGGAGCTGTTTTTT. It specifies CASSLSQGSGELFF.

This clone was observed once. The J gene is TRBJ1-3, the V gene TRBV5-1, with 7 nucleotides matching TRBD1. Germline assignment: CDR1 SGHRS and CDR2 YFSETQ. The CDR3 is 14 residues long. The ends lost 4 bases at V and 4 bases at J; junction bases unmatched: 5. CDR3 bases: TGCGCCAGCAGCCCAGGGACAGAAGGAAACACCATATATTTT. Translating gives CASSPGTEGNTIYF.

This chain connects TRBV6-1 to TRBJ1-2; no reliable D call. V lost 1 base and J 6 bases, leaving 12 bases between the germline ends. The CDR3 extends over 14 amino acids. In germline, CDR1 is MNHNS, CDR2 SASEGT. CDR3 residues: CASSEGFPWDGYTF. The CDR3 DNA reads as TGTGCCAGCAGTGAAGGTTTCCCATGGGATGGCTACACCTTC.

The chain couples TRBV11-2 to TRBJ2-7; possibly TRBD2 for D (7 bases). The CDR3 totals 17 residues. V dropped 4 bases and J dropped 0 bases, with 19 bases sitting between them. In germline, CDR1 is SGHAT, CDR2 FQNNGV. The CDR3 here is CASSSQGGRDISYEQYF. As DNA, the CDR3 is TGTGCCAGCAGCTCCCAAGGTGGGAGGGACATCTCCTACGAGCAGTACTTC.

This clone was seen a single time. V gene TRBV19 combines with J gene TRBJ1-5; D is possibly TRBD1 (6 bases). V lost 5 bases and J lost 1, with 21 bases in between. This CDR3 is built from 18 residues. Germline loops: CDR1 LNHDA, CDR2 SQIVND (reference sequence). The CDR3 loop is CASSVPRGGSLSNQPQHF. In nucleotides, the CDR3 is TGTGCCAGTAGTGTACCTAGGGGGGGCTCACTCAGCAATCAGCCCCAGCATTTT. Supplemented by reference TRBV19 and TRBJ1-5, the full variable domain reads DGGITQSPKYLFRKEGQNVTLSCEQNLNHDAMYWYRQDPGQGLRLIYYSQIVNDFQKGDIAEGYSVSREKKESFPLTVTSAQKNPTAFYLCASSVPRGGSLSNQPQHFGDGTRLSIL.

V and J are TRBV14 and TRBJ1-2; D unresolved. Trimming removed 0 bases at V and 7 bases at J, with 15 bases between. The CDR3 totals 15 residues. CDR1 is SGHDN and CDR2 is FVKESK in the germline V gene. CDR3 in amino acids: CASSQDWVISGGYTF. The CDR3 coding sequence is TGTGCCAGCAGCCAAGATTGGGTGATATCCGGTGGCTACACCTTC.

V gene TRBV5-1 combines with J gene TRBJ1-2; D is uncertain. Per germline, CDR1 SGHRS and CDR2 YFSETQ. Trimming pared 3 bases from V and 3 bases from J, leaving 9 bases between. This CDR3 contains 13 residues. This chain's CDR3 is CASSSGSDYGYTF. The CDR3 DNA reads TGCGCCAGCAGCTCGGGGTCGGACTATGGCTACACCTTC.

The chain employs TRBV5-4 and TRBJ2-3; D is perhaps TRBD2 (5 bases). V was shortened by 0 bases and J by 1 base, with 9 bases between the two germline ends. CDR3 length: 15 residues. Germline V gene sequence: CDR1 SGHNT, CDR2 YYREEE (reference sequence). This chain's CDR3 is CASSLAGIGTDTQYF. The DNA of the CDR3 is TGTGCCAGCAGCTTGGCGGGAATTGGCACAGATACGCAGTATTTT. Combining the CDR3 with reference TRBV5-4 and TRBJ2-3 gives the whole variable domain ETGVTQSPTHLIKTRGQQVTLRCSSQSGHNTVSWYQQALGQGPQFIFQYYREEENGRGNFPPRFSGLQFPNYSSELNVNALELDDSALYLCASSLAGIGTDTQYFGPGTRLTVL.

The gene calls are TRBV5-4 and TRBJ1-2; 9 bases map to TRBD1. This CDR3 is built from 14 residues. V was pared by 0 bases and J by 6 bases, with 3 bases of the junction left unmatched. From germline, CDR1 is SGHNT and CDR2 YYREEE (reference sequence). CDR3 protein: CASSLETGGDGYTF. The CDR3, as DNA: TGTGCCAGCAGCTTGGAGACAGGGGGAGATGGCTACACCTTC.